The TCR beta chain under discussion was sequenced for a study of blood T cell repertoires in COVID-19. For the study at large: Italy, Spain and the United States were the sources of the convalescent and acute COVID-19 samples. Sample material is recorded as cDNA or gDNA derived from T cells, B-cell-depleted T cells, or PBMCs.

J gave up 5 bases and V 3 bases, and 3 bases lay outside the gene matches. The CDR3 length is 13 residues. Germline V gene sequence: CDR1 SNHLY, CDR2 FYNNEI. Repertoires were generated with immunoSEQ multiplex PCR, while TCRdb's copy carries only in-frame clones and drops some. The table records fewer than 150,000 clones, 80% to 90% of them present only once. This TCR derives from a human donor in a cohort sampled during active COVID-19. The rearrangement joins TRBV2 to TRBJ2-7, with 8 bases that match TRBD1. The sequenced sample consisted of peripheral blood. CDR3 protein: CASSEDRVNEQYF. CDR3 in DNA: TGTGCCAGCAGTGAGGACAGGGTTAACGAGCAGTACTTC.